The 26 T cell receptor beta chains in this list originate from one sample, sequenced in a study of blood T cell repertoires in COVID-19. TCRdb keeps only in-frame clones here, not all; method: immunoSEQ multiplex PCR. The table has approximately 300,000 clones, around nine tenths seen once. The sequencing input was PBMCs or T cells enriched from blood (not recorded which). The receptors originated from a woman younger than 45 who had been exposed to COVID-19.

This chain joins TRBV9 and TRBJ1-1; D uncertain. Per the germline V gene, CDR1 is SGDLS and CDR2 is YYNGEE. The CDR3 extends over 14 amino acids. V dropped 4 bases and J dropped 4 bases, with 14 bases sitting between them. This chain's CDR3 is CASSRNPGSTEAFF. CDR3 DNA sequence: TGTGCCAGCAGCAGGAACCCGGGAAGCACTGAAGCTTTCTTT.

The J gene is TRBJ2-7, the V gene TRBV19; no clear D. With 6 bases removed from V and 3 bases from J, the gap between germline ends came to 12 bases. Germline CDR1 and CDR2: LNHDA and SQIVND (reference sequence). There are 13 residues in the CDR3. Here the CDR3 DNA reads TGTGCCAGTAGCTTCACAGCCGTCTACGAGCAGTACTTC. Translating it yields CASSFTAVYEQYF.

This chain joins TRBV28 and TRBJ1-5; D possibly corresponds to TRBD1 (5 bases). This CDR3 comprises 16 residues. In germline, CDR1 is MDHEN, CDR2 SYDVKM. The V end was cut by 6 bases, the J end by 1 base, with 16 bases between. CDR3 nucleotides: TGTGCCAGCAGCCCCGGGGGGAGGGGCAGCAATCAGCCCCAGCATTTT. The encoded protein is CASSPGGRGSNQPQHF.

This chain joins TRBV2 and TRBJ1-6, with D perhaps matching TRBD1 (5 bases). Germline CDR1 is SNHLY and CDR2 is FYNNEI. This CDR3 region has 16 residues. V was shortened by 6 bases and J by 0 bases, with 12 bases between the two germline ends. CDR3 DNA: TGTGCCAGCAGCAAGACAGCCAGCTCCTATAATTCACCCCTCCACTTT. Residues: CASSKTASSYNSPLHF.

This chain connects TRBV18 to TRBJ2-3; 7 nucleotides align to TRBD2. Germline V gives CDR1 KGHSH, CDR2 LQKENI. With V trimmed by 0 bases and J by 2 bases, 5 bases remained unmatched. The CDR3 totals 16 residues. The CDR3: CASSPPTGGNTDTQYF. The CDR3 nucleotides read TGTGCCAGCTCACCACCCACCGGGGGGAACACAGATACGCAGTATTTT.

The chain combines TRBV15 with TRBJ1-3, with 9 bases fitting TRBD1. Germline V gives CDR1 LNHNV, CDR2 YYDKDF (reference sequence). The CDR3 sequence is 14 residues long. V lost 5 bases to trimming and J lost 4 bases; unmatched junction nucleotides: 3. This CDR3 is CATSPDRGGNTIYF. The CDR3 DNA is TGTGCCACCAGCCCGGACAGGGGAGGAAACACCATATATTTT. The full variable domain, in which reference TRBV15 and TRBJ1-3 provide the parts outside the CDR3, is DAMVIQNPRYQVTQFGKPVTLSCSQTLNHNVMYWYQQKSSQAPKLLFHYYDKDFNNEADTPDNFQSRRPNTSFCFLDIRSPGLGDTAMYLCATSPDRGGNTIYFGEGSWLTVV.

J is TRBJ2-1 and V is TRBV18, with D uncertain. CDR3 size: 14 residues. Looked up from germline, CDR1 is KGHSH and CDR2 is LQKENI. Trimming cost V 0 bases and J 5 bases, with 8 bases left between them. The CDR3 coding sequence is TGTGCCAGCTCACCACCTAGCAGCGACAATGAGCAGTTCTTC. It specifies CASSPPSSDNEQFF.

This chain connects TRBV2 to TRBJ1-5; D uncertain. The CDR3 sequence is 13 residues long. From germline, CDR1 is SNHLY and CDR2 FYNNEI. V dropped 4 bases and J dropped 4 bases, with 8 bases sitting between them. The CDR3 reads CASSVKLNQPQHF. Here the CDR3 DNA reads TGTGCCAGCAGTGTGAAGCTGAATCAGCCCCAGCATTTT.

CDR3 sequence reads: CSASDRGTEAFF. The CDR3 DNA reads TGCAGTGCTAGTGACAGGGGAACCGAAGCTTTCTTT. The chain recombines TRBV20-1 with TRBJ1-1; 8 bases align to TRBD1. The length of the CDR3 is 12 residues. Germline trimming cut 3 bases from V and 8 bases from J; bases unmatched to any gene: 5. From germline, CDR1 is DFQATT and CDR2 SNEGSKA (reference sequence).

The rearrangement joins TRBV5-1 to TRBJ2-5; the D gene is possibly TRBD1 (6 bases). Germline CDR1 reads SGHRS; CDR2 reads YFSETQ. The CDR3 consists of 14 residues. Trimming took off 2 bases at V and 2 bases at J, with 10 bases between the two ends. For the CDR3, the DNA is TGCGCCAGCAGCTTACAGGACAGACAAGAGACCCAGTACTTC. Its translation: CASSLQDRQETQYF.

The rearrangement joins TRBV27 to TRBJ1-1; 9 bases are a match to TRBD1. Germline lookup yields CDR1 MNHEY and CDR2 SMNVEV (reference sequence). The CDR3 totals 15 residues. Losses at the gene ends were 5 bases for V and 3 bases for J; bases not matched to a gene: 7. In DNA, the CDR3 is TGTGCCAGCAGTCCCGGGACAGGGTGGGACACTGAAGCTTTCTTT. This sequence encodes CASSPGTGWDTEAFF.

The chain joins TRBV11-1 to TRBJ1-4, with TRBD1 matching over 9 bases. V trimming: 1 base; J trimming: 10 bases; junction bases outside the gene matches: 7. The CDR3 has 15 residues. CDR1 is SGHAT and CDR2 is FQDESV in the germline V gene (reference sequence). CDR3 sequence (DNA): TGTGCCAGCAGCTTAGAGATACAGGGGGCGCGAAAACTGTTTTTT. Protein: CASSLEIQGARKLFF.

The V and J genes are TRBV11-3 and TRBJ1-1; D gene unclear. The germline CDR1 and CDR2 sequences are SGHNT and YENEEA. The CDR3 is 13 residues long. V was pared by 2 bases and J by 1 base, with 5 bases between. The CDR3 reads CASSLIRNTEAFF. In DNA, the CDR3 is TGTGCCAGCAGCTTAATCAGGAACACTGAAGCTTTCTTT.

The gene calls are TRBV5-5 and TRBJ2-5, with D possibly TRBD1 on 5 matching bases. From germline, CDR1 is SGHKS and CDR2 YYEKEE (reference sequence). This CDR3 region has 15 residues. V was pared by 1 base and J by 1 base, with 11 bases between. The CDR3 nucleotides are TGTGCCAGCAGCTTGTACGGACACCCCCAAGAGACCCAGTACTTC. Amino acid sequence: CASSLYGHPQETQYF.

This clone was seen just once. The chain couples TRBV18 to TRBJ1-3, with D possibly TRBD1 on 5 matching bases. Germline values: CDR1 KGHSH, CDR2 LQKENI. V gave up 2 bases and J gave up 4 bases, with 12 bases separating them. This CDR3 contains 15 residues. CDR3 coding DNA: TGTGCCAGCTCACCATTGGGGCAGACCGGAAACACCATATATTTT. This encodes CASSPLGQTGNTIYF.

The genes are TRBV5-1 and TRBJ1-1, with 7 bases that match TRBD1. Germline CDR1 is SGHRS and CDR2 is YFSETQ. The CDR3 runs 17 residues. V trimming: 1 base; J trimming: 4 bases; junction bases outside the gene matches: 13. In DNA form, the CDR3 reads TGCGCCAGCAGCTTGAATGTAGTGACAGGGCTTGGCACTGAAGCTTTCTTT. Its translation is CASSLNVVTGLGTEAFF.

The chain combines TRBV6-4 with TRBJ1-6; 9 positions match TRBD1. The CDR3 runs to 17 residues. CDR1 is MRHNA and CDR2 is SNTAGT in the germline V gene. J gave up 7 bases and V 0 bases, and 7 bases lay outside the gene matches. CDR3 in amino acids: CASSDSKTGGRNSPLHF. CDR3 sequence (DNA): TGTGCCAGCAGTGACTCAAAAACAGGGGGCAGGAATTCACCCCTCCACTTT.

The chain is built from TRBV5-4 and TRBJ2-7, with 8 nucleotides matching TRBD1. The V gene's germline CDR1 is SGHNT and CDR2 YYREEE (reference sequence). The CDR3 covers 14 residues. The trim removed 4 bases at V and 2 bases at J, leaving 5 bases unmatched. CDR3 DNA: TGTGCCAGCAGCCCCGGGACAGGAACCTACGAGCAGTACTTC. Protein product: CASSPGTGTYEQYF.

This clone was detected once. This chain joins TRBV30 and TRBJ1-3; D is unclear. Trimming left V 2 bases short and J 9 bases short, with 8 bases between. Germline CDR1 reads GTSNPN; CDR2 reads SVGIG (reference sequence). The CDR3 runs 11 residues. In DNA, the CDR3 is TGTGCCTGGAGTCCCTCTGTCACCATATATTTT. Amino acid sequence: CAWSPSVTIYF.

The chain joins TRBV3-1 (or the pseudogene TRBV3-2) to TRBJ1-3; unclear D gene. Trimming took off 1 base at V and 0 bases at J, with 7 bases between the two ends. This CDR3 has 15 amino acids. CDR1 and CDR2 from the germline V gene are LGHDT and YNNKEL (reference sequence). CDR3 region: CASSQGGNSGNTIYF. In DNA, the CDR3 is TGTGCCAGCAGCCAAGGAGGGAACTCTGGAAACACCATATATTTT.

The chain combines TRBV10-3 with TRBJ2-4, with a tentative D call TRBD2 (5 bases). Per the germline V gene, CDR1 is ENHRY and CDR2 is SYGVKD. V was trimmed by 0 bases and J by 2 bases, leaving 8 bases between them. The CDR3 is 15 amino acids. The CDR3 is CAISESYGTKNIQYF. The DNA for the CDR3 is TGTGCCATCAGTGAGTCGTACGGGACCAAAAACATTCAGTACTTC.

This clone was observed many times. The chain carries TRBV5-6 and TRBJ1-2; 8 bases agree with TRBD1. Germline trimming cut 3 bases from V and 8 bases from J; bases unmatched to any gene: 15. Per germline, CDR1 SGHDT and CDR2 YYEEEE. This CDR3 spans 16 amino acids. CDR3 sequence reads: CASSSDTGQGYGGYTF. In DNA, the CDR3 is TGTGCCAGCAGCTCTGACACCGGACAGGGCTACGGGGGCTACACCTTC.

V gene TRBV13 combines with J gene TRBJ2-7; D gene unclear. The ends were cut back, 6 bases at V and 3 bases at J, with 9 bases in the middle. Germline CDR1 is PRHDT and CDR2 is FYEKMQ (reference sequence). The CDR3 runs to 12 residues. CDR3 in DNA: TGTGCCAGCAGTCTACCAGGCTACGAGCAGTACTTC. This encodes CASSLPGYEQYF.

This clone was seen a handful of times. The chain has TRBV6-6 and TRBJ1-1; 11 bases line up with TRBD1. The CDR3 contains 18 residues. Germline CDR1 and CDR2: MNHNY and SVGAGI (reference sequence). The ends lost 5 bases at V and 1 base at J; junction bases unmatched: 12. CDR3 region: CASSPPRTGGDENTEAFF. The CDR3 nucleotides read TGTGCCAGCAGTCCTCCTCGGACAGGGGGCGACGAGAACACTGAAGCTTTCTTT.

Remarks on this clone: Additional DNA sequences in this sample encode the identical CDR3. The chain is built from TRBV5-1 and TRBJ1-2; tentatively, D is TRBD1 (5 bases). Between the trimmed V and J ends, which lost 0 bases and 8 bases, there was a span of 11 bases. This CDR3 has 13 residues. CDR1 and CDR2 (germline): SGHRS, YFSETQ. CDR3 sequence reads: CASSLGQGRGYTF. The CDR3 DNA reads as TGCGCCAGCAGCTTGGGCCAGGGAAGGGGCTACACCTTC.

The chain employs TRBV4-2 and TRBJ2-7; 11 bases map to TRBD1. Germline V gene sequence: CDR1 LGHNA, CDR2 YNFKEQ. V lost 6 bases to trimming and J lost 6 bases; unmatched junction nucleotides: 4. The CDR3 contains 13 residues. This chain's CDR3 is CASRGTGGVEQYF. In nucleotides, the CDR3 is TGTGCCAGCAGAGGGACAGGGGGGGTCGAGCAGTACTTC.